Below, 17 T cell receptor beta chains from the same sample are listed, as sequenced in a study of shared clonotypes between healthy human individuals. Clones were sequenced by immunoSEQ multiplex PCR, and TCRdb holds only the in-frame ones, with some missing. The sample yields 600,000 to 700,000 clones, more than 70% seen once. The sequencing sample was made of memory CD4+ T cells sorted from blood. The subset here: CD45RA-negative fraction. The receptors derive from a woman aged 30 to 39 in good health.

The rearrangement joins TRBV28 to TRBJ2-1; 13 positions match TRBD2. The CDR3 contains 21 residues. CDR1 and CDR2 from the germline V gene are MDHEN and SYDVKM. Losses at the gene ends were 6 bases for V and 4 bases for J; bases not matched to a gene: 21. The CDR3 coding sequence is TGTGCCAGCAGAGCCGGGCCGAAGACTAGCGGGAGGCCTTGGGAGTACAATGAGCAGTTCTTC. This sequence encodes CASRAGPKTSGRPWEYNEQFF.

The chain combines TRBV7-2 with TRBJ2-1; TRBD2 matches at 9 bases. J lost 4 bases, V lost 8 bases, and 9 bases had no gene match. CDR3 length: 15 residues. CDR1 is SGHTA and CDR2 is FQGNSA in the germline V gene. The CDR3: CASFLAGSSYNEQFF. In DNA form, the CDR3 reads TGTGCCAGCTTTCTAGCGGGAAGTAGTTACAATGAGCAGTTCTTC.

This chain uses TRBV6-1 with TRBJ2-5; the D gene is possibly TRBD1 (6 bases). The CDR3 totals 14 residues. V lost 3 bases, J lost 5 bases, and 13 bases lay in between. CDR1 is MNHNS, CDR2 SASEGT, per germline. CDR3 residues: CASSDHRVLETQYF. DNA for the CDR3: TGTGCCAGCAGTGACCACAGGGTTTTGGAGACCCAGTACTTC.

CDR3 nucleotides: TGTGCCAGCAGCCCTGGACAGGGAGGAGAGACCCAGTACTTC. The encoded protein is CASSPGQGGETQYF. V usage is TRBV5-6 and J usage is TRBJ2-5; 8 positions agree with TRBD1. CDR1 and CDR2 (germline): SGHDT, YYEEEE. V shed 4 bases and J 4 bases; nucleotides not matched to a gene: 6. This CDR3 spans 14 amino acids. Based on the CDR3 plus reference TRBV5-6 and TRBJ2-5, the full variable domain is DAGVTQSPTHLIKTRGQQVTLRCSPKSGHDTVSWYQQALGQGPQFIFQYYEEEERQRGNFPDRFSGHQFPNYSSELNVNALLLGDSALYLCASSPGQGGETQYFGPGTRLLVL.

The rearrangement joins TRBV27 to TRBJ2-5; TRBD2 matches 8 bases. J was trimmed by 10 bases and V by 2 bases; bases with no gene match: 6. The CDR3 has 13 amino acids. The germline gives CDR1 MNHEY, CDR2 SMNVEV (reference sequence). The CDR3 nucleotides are TGTGCCAGCAGTTTAAGCGGGAGTTTCGGCCAGTACTTC. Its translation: CASSLSGSFGQYF.

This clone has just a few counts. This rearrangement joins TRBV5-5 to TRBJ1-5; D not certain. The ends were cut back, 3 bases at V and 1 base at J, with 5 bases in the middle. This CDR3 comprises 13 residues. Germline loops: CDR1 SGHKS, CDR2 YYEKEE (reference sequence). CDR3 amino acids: CASSYDSNQPQHF. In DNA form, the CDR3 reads TGTGCCAGCAGCTATGACAGCAATCAGCCCCAGCATTTT.

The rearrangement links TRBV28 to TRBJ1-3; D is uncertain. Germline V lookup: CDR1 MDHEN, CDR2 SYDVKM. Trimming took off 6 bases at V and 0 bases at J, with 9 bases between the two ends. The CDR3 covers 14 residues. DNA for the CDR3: TGTGCCAGCAGGGCGCCATTCTCTGGAAACACCATATATTTT. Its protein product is CASRAPFSGNTIYF.

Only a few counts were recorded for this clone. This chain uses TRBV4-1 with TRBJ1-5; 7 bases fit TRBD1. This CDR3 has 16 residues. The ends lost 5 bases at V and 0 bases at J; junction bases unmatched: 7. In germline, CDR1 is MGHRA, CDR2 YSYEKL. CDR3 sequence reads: CASSIGTAYSNQPQHF. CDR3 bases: TGCGCCAGCAGCATAGGGACAGCATATAGCAATCAGCCCCAGCATTTT.

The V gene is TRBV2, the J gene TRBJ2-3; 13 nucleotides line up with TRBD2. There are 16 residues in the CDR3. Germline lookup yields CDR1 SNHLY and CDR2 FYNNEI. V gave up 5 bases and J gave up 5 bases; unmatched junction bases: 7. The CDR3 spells CASSRLAGGLGDTQYF. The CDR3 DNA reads TGTGCCAGCAGTCGACTAGCGGGAGGCTTGGGAGATACGCAGTATTTT.

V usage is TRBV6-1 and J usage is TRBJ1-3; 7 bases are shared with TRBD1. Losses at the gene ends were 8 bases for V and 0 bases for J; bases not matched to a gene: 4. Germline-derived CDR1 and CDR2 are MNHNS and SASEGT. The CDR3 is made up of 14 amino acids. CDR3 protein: CASEGQFSGNTIYF. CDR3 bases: TGTGCCAGCGAGGGACAGTTCTCTGGAAACACCATATATTTT.

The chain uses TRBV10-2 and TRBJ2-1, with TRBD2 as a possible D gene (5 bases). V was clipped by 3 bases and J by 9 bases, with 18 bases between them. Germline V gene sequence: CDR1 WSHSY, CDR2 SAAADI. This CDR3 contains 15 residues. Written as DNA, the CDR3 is TGCGCCAGCAGTGAAGCCGGACTGGCGTATGGTGAGCAGTTCTTC. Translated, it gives CASSEAGLAYGEQFF.

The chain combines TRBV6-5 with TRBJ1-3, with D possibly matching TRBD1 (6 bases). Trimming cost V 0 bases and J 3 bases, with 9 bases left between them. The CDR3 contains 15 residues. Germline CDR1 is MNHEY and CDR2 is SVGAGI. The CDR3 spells CASSYSSGVGNTIYF. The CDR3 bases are TGTGCCAGCAGTTACTCGTCAGGGGTTGGAAACACCATATATTTT.

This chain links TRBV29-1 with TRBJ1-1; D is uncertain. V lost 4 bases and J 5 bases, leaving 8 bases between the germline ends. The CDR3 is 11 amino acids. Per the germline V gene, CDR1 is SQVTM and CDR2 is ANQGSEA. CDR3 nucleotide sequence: TGCAGCGTTGGCAGGTCGACTGAAGCTTTCTTT. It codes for CSVGRSTEAFF.

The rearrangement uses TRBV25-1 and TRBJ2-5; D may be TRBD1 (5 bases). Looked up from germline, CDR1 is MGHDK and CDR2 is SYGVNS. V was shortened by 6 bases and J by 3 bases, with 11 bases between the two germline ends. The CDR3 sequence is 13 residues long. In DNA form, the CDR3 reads TGTGCCAGCAGCGGACAAAGTAAAGAGACCCAGTACTTC. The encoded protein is CASSGQSKETQYF.

The CDR3 is CASSSNSGSLYEQYF. In DNA, the CDR3 is TGTGCCAGTAGTAGTAATAGCGGGAGTTTATACGAGCAGTACTTC. The chain combines TRBV19 with TRBJ2-7, with 9 nucleotides matching TRBD2. The CDR3 runs to 15 residues. The germline CDR1 and CDR2 sequences are LNHDA and SQIVND (reference sequence). The J segment lost 4 bases and the V segment lost 4 bases, leaving 8 bases of the junction unmatched.

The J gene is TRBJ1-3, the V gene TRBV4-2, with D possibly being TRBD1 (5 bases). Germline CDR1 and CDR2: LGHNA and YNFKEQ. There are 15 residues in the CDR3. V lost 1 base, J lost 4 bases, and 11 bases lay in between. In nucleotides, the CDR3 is TGTGCCAGCAGCCAAGCGGCAGGGCAGGGAAACACCATATATTTT. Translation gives CASSQAAGQGNTIYF.

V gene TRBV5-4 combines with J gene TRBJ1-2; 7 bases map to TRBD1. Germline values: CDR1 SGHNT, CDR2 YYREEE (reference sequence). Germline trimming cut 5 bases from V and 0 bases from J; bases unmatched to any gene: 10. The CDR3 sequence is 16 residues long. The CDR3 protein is CASRRQGGHPNYGYTF. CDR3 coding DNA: TGTGCCAGCAGACGACAAGGGGGCCACCCTAACTATGGCTACACCTTC.